The present TCR beta chain was sequenced within a study of siplizumab effects on memory and regulatory T cells. General study findings and limits: Proliferating siplizumab-cultured Tregs lacked confirmed suppressive function. Significantly reduced by siplizumab was the cumulative frequency of alloreactive sequences, namely those traceable to unstimulated CD4+ memory cells.

Notes on this clone: Its antigen is undetermined.

The CDR3 runs to 15 residues. After removal of 1 base from V and 0 bases from J, the junction contained 1 base not matched to a gene. Germline CDR1 is SGHNT and CDR2 is YYREEE (reference sequence). Profiled with immunoSEQ multiplex PCR; TCRdb holds only in-frame clones, not every one. This table has about 69,000 clones, about 87% appearing once. The J gene is TRBJ2-1, the V gene TRBV5-4; 7 positions match TRBD2. The origin of this receptor is a human donor in good health. The sequencing input was Tregs sorted from blood. The CDR3 region has the DNA TGTGCCAGCAGCTTGAGCGGGACCTCCTACAATGAGCAGTTCTTC. Translated, it gives CASSLSGTSYNEQFF.